Listed below are T cell receptor beta chains from one sample, sequenced in a study of CD8 T cells in Susac syndrome. TCRdb independently ran MiXCR on the immunoSEQ multiplex PCR reads; one entry per CDR3 protein. Among about 300,000 distinct CDR3 sequences listed, more than 75% were seen once. What was sequenced was CD8+ T cells from PBMCs. The receptors originated from a human donor with multiple sclerosis. The conserved cysteine and the conserved F or W are not part of the CDR3 here. D genes are given only for firm matches. Clone size is not always given. Where it is, it says once, few, many or a class for expanded clones.

v_call	j_call	d_call	clone_size	cdr3_aa
TRBV6-6	TRBJ2-5	NA	NA	ASSYVGPQETQY
TRBV18	TRBJ2-7	TRBD2	NA	ATTWGGSGEQY
TRBV25-1	TRBJ2-5	NA	NA	ASCRPGSQETQY
TRBV7-6	TRBJ2-1	TRBD1	NA	ASSLRTGTYNEQF
TRBV27	TRBJ2-7	NA	few	ASSLSGGSYEQY
TRBV5-4	TRBJ2-7	NA	few	ASSLRGSPPYEQY
TRBV9	TRBJ2-7	NA	NA	ASSPTGSHQTHEQY
TRBV7-2	TRBJ2-1	NA	NA	ASSLGTYSYNEQF
TRBV4-1	TRBJ1-2	NA	NA	ASSQVSAHYGYT
TRBV9	TRBJ2-7	TRBD1	NA	ASSVGTDSYEQY
TRBV7-9	TRBJ1-1	NA	NA	ASSSRNPDRMNTEAL
TRBV6-1	TRBJ1-1	NA	few	ASSEVEGQNTEAF
TRBV10-3	TRBJ2-5	TRBD1	NA	ATWTGILGTQY
TRBV28	TRBJ1-2	NA	NA	ASSWEEGWGLYGYT
TRBV19	TRBJ2-7	NA	NA	ASSPGQGSAYEQY
TRBV28	TRBJ1-3	TRBD1	NA	ASRLWTGAGNTIY
TRBV7-7	TRBJ1-5	NA	NA	ASSLAKGRGPCQPQH
TRBV6-4	TRBJ2-3	TRBD1	NA	ASSVSGGEGTDTQY
TRBV29-1	TRBJ2-7	NA	NA	SVANSIYEQY
TRBV4-2	TRBJ1-1	TRBD1	few	ASSQRRQGRLDTEAF
TRBV29-1	TRBJ1-2	TRBD1	NA	SVEQGADGYT
TRBV21-1	TRBJ2-1	NA	NA	ASSTGTGVEEQF
TRBV5-1	TRBJ2-7	NA	NA	ASSLKGPFYEQY